The 10 T cell receptor beta chains presented below share a single source sample, sequenced in a study of cytomegalovirus exposure and HLA in healthy donors. This table comes from immunoSEQ multiplex PCR, and its TCRdb copy is limited to in-frame clones, with some not included. The sample shows fewer than 120,000 clones, more than 75% of them seen only once. The sample was PBMCs. These receptor sequences come from a woman under 40 in good health and CMV-seropositive.

The V call is TRBV18, the J call TRBJ2-3; 10 bases are shared with TRBD2. The germline V gene encodes CDR1 KGHSH and CDR2 LQKENI. V was clipped by 3 bases and J by 1 base; unmatched bases: 16. CDR3 size: 20 residues. For the CDR3, the DNA is TGTGCCAGCTCACCTACTTTTCTAGCGGGGGCCAACCGGGGCACAGATACGCAGTATTTT. Protein product: CASSPTFLAGANRGTDTQYF.

CDR3 residues: CASSQDRRDIQYF. CDR3 nucleotide sequence: TGTGCCAGCAGCCAGGACAGGAGAGACATTCAGTACTTC. This chain joins TRBV6-6 and TRBJ2-4; 7 bases are a match to TRBD1. CDR1 and CDR2 from the germline V gene are MNHNY and SVGAGI (reference sequence). The CDR3 is made up of 13 amino acids. Trimming cost V 6 bases and J 8 bases; bases outside gene matches: 7.

The chain is built from TRBV19 and TRBJ1-5; no reliable D call. The ends were cut back, 7 bases at V and 1 base at J, with 11 bases in the middle. The germline gives CDR1 LNHDA, CDR2 SQIVND (reference sequence). This CDR3 is 14 amino acids long. The CDR3, as DNA: TGTGCCAGTAAGAGGGCCGGGAGCAATCAGCCCCAGCATTTT. This encodes CASKRAGSNQPQHF. The full variable domain, with the rest looked up from reference TRBV19 and TRBJ1-5, is DGGITQSPKYLFRKEGQNVTLSCEQNLNHDAMYWYRQDPGQGLRLIYYSQIVNDFQKGDIAEGYSVSREKKESFPLTVTSAQKNPTAFYLCASKRAGSNQPQHFGDGTRLSIL.

V usage is TRBV9 and J usage is TRBJ2-1; 7 bases align to TRBD2. Germline-derived CDR1 and CDR2 are SGDLS and YYNGEE. Unmatched junction bases numbered 16, after V lost 6 bases and J lost 4 bases. The CDR3 is made up of 17 amino acids. The CDR3 sequence is CASITLILAARYNEQFF. DNA for the CDR3: TGTGCCAGCATCACTCTGATCCTAGCGGCGCGTTACAATGAGCAGTTCTTC.

The chain employs TRBV11-2 and TRBJ2-7, with 10 bases lining up with TRBD1. This CDR3 spans 17 amino acids. Germline V gene data show CDR1 as SGHAT and CDR2 as FQNNGV. Unmatched junction bases numbered 11, after V lost 6 bases and J lost 0 bases. This chain's CDR3 is CASRHFGRTGGSYEQYF. The CDR3 DNA follows: TGTGCCAGCAGACACTTCGGAAGGACAGGGGGCTCCTACGAGCAGTACTTC. Filled out from reference TRBV11-2 and TRBJ2-7, the complete variable domain reads EAGVAQSPRYKIIEKRQSVAFWCNPISGHATLYWYQQILGQGPKLLIQFQNNGVVDDSQLPKDRFSAERLKGVDSTLKIQPAKLEDSAVYLCASRHFGRTGGSYEQYFGPGTRLTVT.

This chain uses TRBV5-6 with TRBJ2-7; TRBD1 aligns across 8 bases. The CDR3 extends over 15 amino acids. Germline lookup yields CDR1 SGHDT and CDR2 YYEEEE. The V segment lost 4 bases and the J segment 4 bases; nucleotides outside the gene matches: 10. In nucleotides, the CDR3 is TGTGCCAGCAGCCAGCAACGGGACAGGAGATACGAGCAGTACTTC. It encodes CASSQQRDRRYEQYF.

The V and J genes are TRBV4-2 and TRBJ2-3; 12 bases are shared with TRBD2. Germline V gene sequence: CDR1 LGHNA, CDR2 YNFKEQ. Trimming took 2 bases from V and 0 from J; bases not matched to a gene: 6. The CDR3 extends over 18 amino acids. The CDR3, as DNA: TGTGCCAGCAGCCAAACAACCGGGACTAGCGGGAGCACAGATACGCAGTATTTT. It yields the protein CASSQTTGTSGSTDTQYF.

This chain joins TRBV13 and TRBJ2-2; 8 positions match TRBD2. Trimming cost V 1 base and J 4 bases; bases outside gene matches: 2. CDR3 size: 15 residues. Germline V gene lookup returns CDR1 PRHDT and CDR2 FYEKMQ (reference sequence). CDR3 residues: CASSLAAGGTGELFF. CDR3 bases: TGTGCCAGCAGCTTAGCTGCGGGGGGCACCGGGGAGCTGTTTTTT.

This chain links TRBV7-6 with TRBJ2-1, with TRBD2 identical over 9 bases. CDR1 is SGHVS, CDR2 FNYEAQ, per germline. The CDR3 is made up of 15 amino acids. With V trimmed by 1 base and J by 6 bases, 4 bases remained unmatched. CDR3 sequence reads: CASSLVAGGFNEQFF. For the CDR3, the DNA is TGTGCCAGCAGCTTAGTTGCGGGAGGGTTCAATGAGCAGTTCTTC.

The V gene is TRBV6-5, the J gene TRBJ1-1; tentative D call: TRBD1 (6 bases). The germline V gene encodes CDR1 MNHEY and CDR2 SVGAGI. The V gene lost 2 bases and the J gene lost 4 bases, with 8 bases spanning the gap. The CDR3 is made up of 13 amino acids. CDR3 sequence: CASSYVRGTEAFF. Written as DNA, the CDR3 is TGTGCCAGCAGTTACGTCAGGGGCACTGAAGCTTTCTTT.